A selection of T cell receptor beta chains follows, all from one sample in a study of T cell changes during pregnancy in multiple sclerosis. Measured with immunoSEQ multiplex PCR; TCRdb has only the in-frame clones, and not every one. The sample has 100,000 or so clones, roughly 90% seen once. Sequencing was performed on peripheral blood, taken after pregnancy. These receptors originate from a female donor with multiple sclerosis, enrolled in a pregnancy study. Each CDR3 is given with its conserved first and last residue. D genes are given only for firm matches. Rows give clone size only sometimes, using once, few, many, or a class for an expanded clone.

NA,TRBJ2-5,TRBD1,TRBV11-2,TGTGCCAGCAGCTGGAGGGACAGGGGAAAGACCCAGTACTTC,CASSWRDRGKTQYF
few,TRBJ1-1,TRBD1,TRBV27,TGTGCCAGCAGCTCTGTCGGGACAGGGATCGCTGAAGCTTTCTTT,CASSSVGTGIAEAFF
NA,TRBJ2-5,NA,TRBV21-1,TGTGCCAGCAGCAAAGGAGAGGGGGCAGGGGGGACCCAGTACTTC,CASSKGEGAGGTQYF
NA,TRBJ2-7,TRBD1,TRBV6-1,TGTGCCAGCAAACTAGACAGGGCTTCCTACGAGCAGTACTTC,CASKLDRASYEQYF
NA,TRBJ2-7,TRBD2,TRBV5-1,TGCGCCAGCAGCTTGGGACTAGCGGGAGAGGCCTACGAGCAGTACTTC,CASSLGLAGEAYEQYF
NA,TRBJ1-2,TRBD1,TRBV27,TGTGCCAGCAGTCCCTGGACAGGGGCGGACTATGGCTACACCTTC,CASSPWTGADYGYTF
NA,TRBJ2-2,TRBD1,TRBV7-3,TGTGCCAGCAGCACCGACAGGGGGCACACCGGGGAGCTGTTTTTT,CASSTDRGHTGELFF
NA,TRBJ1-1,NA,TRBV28,TGTGCCAGCAGTTTACAAGGGGTGGAACGTGAAGCTTTCTTT,CASSLQGVEREAFF
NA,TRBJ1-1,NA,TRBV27,TGTGCCAGCAGTTTAAAGCGGGGCCAAACTGAAGCTTTCTTT,CASSLKRGQTEAFF
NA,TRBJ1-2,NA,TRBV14,TGTGCCAGCAGCCAAGTCCCCCGGGGAGGCAGCGGCTACACCTTC,CASSQVPRGGSGYTF
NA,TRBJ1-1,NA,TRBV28,TGTGCCAGCAGAAAAGGGGGGGGAAACACTGAAGCTTTCTTT,CASRKGGGNTEAFF